This T cell receptor beta chain was found in a study of CD8 T cells in ankylosing spondylitis. Study-level findings and limits: Blood of patients with ankylosing spondylitis appeared to be characterized by a TCR beta motif of eight highly homologous variants. Certain motif variants had earlier appeared in reactive arthritis synovial fluid and blood.

Regarding this clonotype: Its target is not known.

Germline V CDR1 and CDR2: MGHRA, YSYEKL. V was clipped by 4 bases and J by 6 bases, with 16 bases between them. The CDR3 loop spans 14 amino acids. The TCR beta libraries were generated through quantitative 5'-RACE incorporating molecular barcodes. TCRdb reanalysed the 5' RACE reads using MiXCR and keeps one entry per CDR3 protein. The repertoire holds hundreds of thousands of distinct CDR3 sequences, with roughly 10% as singletons. V gene TRBV4-1 combines with J gene TRBJ2-7; D gene uncertain. The specimen was blood, either unsorted or a sorted T cell fraction (not recorded which). The receptor was isolated from a male donor with ankylosing spondylitis. The CDR3 is CASSPATSAGEQYF. As DNA, the CDR3 is TGCGCCAGCAGCCCTGCTACATCGGCCGGCGAGCAGTACTTC.